The TCR beta chain described here comes from a study of PD-1 blockade in mismatch repair-deficient tumors. Study-level background: Enrolled about 2013-2017, patients had progressing, pretreated mismatch repair-deficient cancers of about a dozen types.

V shed 4 bases, J shed 0 bases, and the junction held 5 bases outside the gene matches. The CDR3 is 16 amino acids. The germline CDR1 and CDR2 sequences are SGHTA and FQGNSA. Clones were sequenced by immunoSEQ multiplex PCR, and TCRdb holds only the in-frame ones, with some missing. Counted here are about 24,000 clones, about 83% occurring once; the ten biggest clones make up roughly a fifth. All patients were mismatch repair deficient, assessed by either PCR or immunohistochemistry. A few pembrolizumab responders had their TCRs sequenced. The chain employs TRBV7-2 and TRBJ2-1, with 8 positions matching TRBD1. This sample comprised peripheral blood, obtained 12 weeks after starting pembrolizumab. The origin of this receptor is an adult with mismatch repair-deficient cancer. CDR3 bases: TGTGCCAGCAGCTCCAGACAGGGGAGCTCCTACAATGAGCAGTTCTTC. Its translation is CASSSRQGSSYNEQFF. Based on the CDR3 plus reference TRBV7-2 and TRBJ2-1, the full variable domain is GAGVSQSPSNKVTEKGKDVELRCDPISGHTALYWYRQSLGQGLEFLIYFQGNSAPDKSGLPSDRFSAERTGGSVSTLTIQRTQQEDSAVYLCASSSRQGSSYNEQFFGPGTRLTVL.